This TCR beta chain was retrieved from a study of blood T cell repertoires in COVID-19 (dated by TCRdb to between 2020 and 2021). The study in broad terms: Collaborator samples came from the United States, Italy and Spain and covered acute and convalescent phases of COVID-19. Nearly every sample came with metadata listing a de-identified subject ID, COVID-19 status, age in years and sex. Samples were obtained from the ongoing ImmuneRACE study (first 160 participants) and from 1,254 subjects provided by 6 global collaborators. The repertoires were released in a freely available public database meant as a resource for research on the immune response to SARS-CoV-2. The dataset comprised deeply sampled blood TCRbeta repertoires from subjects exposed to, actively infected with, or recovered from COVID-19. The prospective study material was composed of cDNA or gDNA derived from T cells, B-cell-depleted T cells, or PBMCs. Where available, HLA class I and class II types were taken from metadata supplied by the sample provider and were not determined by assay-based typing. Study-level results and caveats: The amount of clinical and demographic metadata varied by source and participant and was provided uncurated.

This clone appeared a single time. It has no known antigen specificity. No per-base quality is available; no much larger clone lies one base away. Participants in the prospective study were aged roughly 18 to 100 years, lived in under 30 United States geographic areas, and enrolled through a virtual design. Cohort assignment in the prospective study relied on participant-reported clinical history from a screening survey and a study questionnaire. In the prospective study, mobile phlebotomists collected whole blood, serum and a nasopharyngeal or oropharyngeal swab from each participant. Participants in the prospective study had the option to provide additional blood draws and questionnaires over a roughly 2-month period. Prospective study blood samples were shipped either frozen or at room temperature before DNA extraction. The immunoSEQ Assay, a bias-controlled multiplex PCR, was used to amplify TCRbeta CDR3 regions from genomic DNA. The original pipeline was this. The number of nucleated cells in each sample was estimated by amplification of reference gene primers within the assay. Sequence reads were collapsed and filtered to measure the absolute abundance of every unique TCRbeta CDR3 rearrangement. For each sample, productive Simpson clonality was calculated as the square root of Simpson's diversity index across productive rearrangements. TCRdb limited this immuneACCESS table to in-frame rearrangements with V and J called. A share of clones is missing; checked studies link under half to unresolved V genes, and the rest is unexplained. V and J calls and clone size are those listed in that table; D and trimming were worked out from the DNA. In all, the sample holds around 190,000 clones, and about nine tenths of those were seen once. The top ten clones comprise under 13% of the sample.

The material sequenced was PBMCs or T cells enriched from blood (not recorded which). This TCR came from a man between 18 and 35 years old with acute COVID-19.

The CDR3 is CASSLKQGVVQPQHF. In nucleotide form, the sequence is TGTGCCAGCAGCTTGAAACAGGGGGTTGTTCAGCCCCAGCATTTT. The rearranged chain carries TRBV5-6 and TRBJ1-5, with 8 junctional bases fitting TRBD1. The germline V gene specifies SGHDT as CDR1 and YYEEEE as CDR2. V is trimmed back by 1 base and J by 6 bases, and the junction contains 6 bases that no gene match accounts for. Spanning cysteine to phenylalanine, the CDR3 consists of 15 amino acids. This entry keeps only the CDR3 DNA: 45 bases, framed from base 1.